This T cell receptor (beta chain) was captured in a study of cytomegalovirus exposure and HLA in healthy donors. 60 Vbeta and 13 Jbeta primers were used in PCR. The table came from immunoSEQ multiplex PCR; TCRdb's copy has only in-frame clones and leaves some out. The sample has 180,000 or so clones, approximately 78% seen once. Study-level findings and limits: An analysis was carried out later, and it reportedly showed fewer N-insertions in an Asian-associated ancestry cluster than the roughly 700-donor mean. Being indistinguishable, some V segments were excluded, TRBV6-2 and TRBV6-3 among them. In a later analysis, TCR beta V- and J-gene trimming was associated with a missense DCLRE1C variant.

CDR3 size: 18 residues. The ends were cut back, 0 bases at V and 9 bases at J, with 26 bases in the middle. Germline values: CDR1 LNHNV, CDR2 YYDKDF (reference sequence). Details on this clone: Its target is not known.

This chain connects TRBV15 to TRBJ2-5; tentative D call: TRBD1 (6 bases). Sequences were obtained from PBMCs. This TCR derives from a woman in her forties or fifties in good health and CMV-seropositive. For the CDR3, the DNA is TGTGCCACCAGCAGAGACCGGAGCCTTGGACAGCGAGAAACGTCCCAGTACTTC. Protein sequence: CATSRDRSLGQRETSQYF.